The next 30 T cell receptor beta chains were all read from a single sample in a study of T-cell reconstitution after alpha-beta-depleted transplantation in children. Preparation of the TCRbeta library involved a method that used unique molecular identifiers. In TCRdb, the PCR reads were re-called with MiXCR into one record per CDR3 protein. The sample includes about 440,000 distinct CDR3 sequences, 43% of them seen just once. The specimen comprised PBMCs, sampled before TCRalphabeta/CD19-depleted stem cell transplant. These TCRs come from a girl aged 2 to 10 with aplastic anemia, due to receive a stem cell transplant.

The V and J genes are TRBV12-3 or TRBV12-4 and TRBJ2-1, with D tentatively TRBD1 (5 bases). The CDR3 covers 16 residues. The V end lost 7 bases, the J end lost 4 bases, and 20 bases lay between the germline ends. The CDR3 protein is CASTVLGPVRYNEQFF. The CDR3 nucleotides are TGTGCCAGCACCGTCTTGGGGCCTGTACGTTACAATGAGCAGTTCTTC.

The V gene is TRBV9, the J gene TRBJ2-7; a possible D gene is TRBD2 (7 bases). Germline V gives CDR1 SGDLS, CDR2 YYNGEE. V was trimmed by 0 bases and J by 3 bases, leaving 22 bases between them. The length of the CDR3 is 18 residues. CDR3 nucleotide sequence: TGTGCCAGCAGCGTAGGGGGAGGGGGGACCCCCCAGAACTACGAGCAGTACTTC. Amino acid sequence: CASSVGGGGTPQNYEQYF.

This clonotype was seen just once. The rearrangement joins TRBV24-1 to TRBJ1-4; maybe TRBD1 (5 bases). CDR1 is KGHDR and CDR2 is SFDVKD in the germline V gene. V lost 5 bases and J lost 7, with 13 bases in between. CDR3 length equals 14 residues. CDR3 in amino acids: CATSGAGPTEKLFF. The CDR3 DNA reads as TGTGCCACCAGTGGGGCAGGGCCCACTGAAAAACTGTTTTTT.

This sequence joins TRBV6-2 or TRBV6-3 and TRBJ2-5; 11 nucleotides agree with TRBD2. Germline V lookup: CDR1 MNHEY, CDR2 SVGEGT. This CDR3 is 14 amino acids long. The V and J ends lost 6 bases and 3 bases, in that order; junction bases with no gene match: 3. The CDR3 here is CASRSGLAEETQYF. The CDR3 coding sequence is TGTGCCAGCAGATCGGGACTAGCGGAAGAGACCCAGTACTTC.

CDR3 amino acids: CSARGLGAGPKYNEQFF. The CDR3 nucleotides are TGCAGTGCTAGGGGTTTGGGCGCGGGTCCTAAATACAATGAGCAGTTCTTC. The V gene is TRBV20-1, the J gene TRBJ2-1, with D possibly being TRBD2 (5 bases). Germline V gene data show CDR1 as DFQATT and CDR2 as SNEGSKA (reference sequence). There are 17 residues in the CDR3. The V end lost 3 bases, the J end lost 4 bases, and 22 bases lay between the germline ends.

The chain couples TRBV20-1 to TRBJ2-3, with 7 bases that match TRBD2. Germline V gene data show CDR1 as DFQATT and CDR2 as SNEGSKA (reference sequence). The CDR3 totals 15 residues. J lost 4 bases, V lost 4 bases, and 11 bases had no gene match. For the CDR3, the DNA is TGCAGTGCTACCAGCGGGACCGCTTGGGCAGATACGCAGTATTTT. Translating it yields CSATSGTAWADTQYF.

The table lists this clonotype with many counts. The chain has TRBV7-3 and TRBJ2-2, with TRBD1 matching 9 bases. CDR1 SGHTA and CDR2 FQGTGA come from the germline V gene. CDR3 length equals 16 residues. Trimming removed 4 bases from V and 5 bases from J; junction bases left unmatched: 8. The CDR3 loop is CASSSQTGGKTGELFF. In DNA form, the CDR3 reads TGTGCCAGCAGCTCCCAGACAGGGGGGAAAACCGGGGAGCTGTTTTTT.

This clonotype was seen many times. This sequence joins TRBV9 and TRBJ2-3; 7 positions match TRBD2. The CDR3 covers 16 residues. J was trimmed by 3 bases and V by 4 bases; bases with no gene match: 11. The germline V gene has CDR1 SGDLS and CDR2 YYNGEE. The CDR3 loop is CASSFRDYKSTDTQYF. The CDR3 nucleotides are TGTGCCAGCAGCTTCCGGGACTATAAGAGTACAGATACGCAGTATTTT.

There are a few counts of this clonotype. The rearrangement joins TRBV20-1 to TRBJ2-7; the D is unclear. Per the germline V gene, CDR1 is DFQATT and CDR2 is SNEGSKA (reference sequence). V lost 3 bases and J 0 bases, leaving 6 bases between the germline ends. The length of the CDR3 is 12 residues. The CDR3 DNA is TGCAGTGCTAGTATGGGCTCCTACGAGCAGTACTTC. Its translation: CSASMGSYEQYF.

This clonotype has at least ten counts. The chain links TRBV5-1 to TRBJ1-1, with TRBD1 identical over 7 bases. The CDR3 contains 14 residues. In germline, CDR1 is SGHRS, CDR2 YFSETQ. Losses at the gene ends were 2 bases for V and 1 base for J; bases not matched to a gene: 2. In DNA form, the CDR3 reads TGCGCCAGCAGCTTTAACAGGGGGAACACTGAAGCTTTCTTT. Translation: CASSFNRGNTEAFF. Variable domain in full (rest from reference TRBV5-1 and TRBJ1-1): KAGVTQTPRYLIKTRGQQVTLSCSPISGHRSVSWYQQTPGQGLQFLFEYFSETQRNKGNFPGRFSGRQFSNSRSEMNVSTLELGDSALYLCASSFNRGNTEAFFGQGTRLTVV.

The chain carries TRBV18 and TRBJ2-3; D gene ambiguous. Trimming left V 3 bases short and J 0 bases short, with 4 bases between. Germline-derived CDR1 and CDR2 are KGHSH and LQKENI. This CDR3 has 13 amino acids. DNA of the CDR3: TGTGCCAGCTCACCCGCTAGCACAGATACGCAGTATTTT. Translation gives CASSPASTDTQYF.

This sequence joins TRBV12-3 or TRBV12-4 and TRBJ2-3; TRBD1 or TRBD2 may be the D gene (5 bases each). There are 13 residues in the CDR3. Trimming removed 7 bases from V and 4 bases from J, with 12 bases in between. CDR3 coding DNA: TGTGCCAGCACGATGAAGGGACCAGATACGCAGTATTTT. Translated, it gives CASTMKGPDTQYF.

This clonotype has more than one count but fewer than ten. The J gene is TRBJ2-1, the V gene TRBV6-2 or TRBV6-3; 9 bases agree with TRBD2. This CDR3 is 18 amino acids long. Germline CDR1 is MNHEY and CDR2 is SVGEGT. With 8 bases clipped from V and 0 bases from J, the junction kept 14 bases outside the gene matches. The CDR3 is CASVPRLAGMSSYNEQFF. In nucleotides, the CDR3 is TGTGCCAGCGTACCCCGGCTAGCGGGAATGAGCTCCTACAATGAGCAGTTCTTC.

The chain uses TRBV28 and TRBJ2-1; D possibly matches TRBD1 or TRBD2 (5 bases each). Germline V gives CDR1 MDHEN, CDR2 SYDVKM. The CDR3 runs 16 residues. Trimming removed 2 bases from V and 9 bases from J, with 20 bases in between. The CDR3: CASSLPRHEGQIEQFF. The CDR3 DNA is TGTGCCAGCAGTTTACCCCGACATGAGGGGCAAATTGAGCAGTTCTTC.

In DNA, the CDR3 is TGTGCCATCGGGCAAGGGCCAGACAATGAGCAGTTCTTC. Translated: CAIGQGPDNEQFF. The chain employs TRBV10-3 and TRBJ2-1; D not resolved. Trimming took off 8 bases at V and 5 bases at J, with 13 bases between the two ends. CDR1 ENHRY and CDR2 SYGVKD come from the germline V gene. The CDR3 sequence is 13 residues long.

The rearrangement uses TRBV4-2 and TRBJ2-1; 10 nucleotides line up with TRBD1. The CDR3 sequence is 17 residues long. V shed 0 bases, J shed 7 bases, and the junction held 9 bases outside the gene matches. Germline CDR1 LGHNA, CDR2 YNFKEQ. DNA of the CDR3: TGTGCCAGCAGCCAAGATCGGAGGACAGGGGGACTTAATGAGCAGTTCTTC. Translation: CASSQDRRTGGLNEQFF.

The chain combines TRBV5-6 with TRBJ2-4; D gene unclear. Germline V gene lookup returns CDR1 SGHDT and CDR2 YYEEEE. This CDR3 has 11 residues. V lost 9 bases and J 0 bases, leaving 4 bases between the germline ends. The CDR3, as DNA: TGTGCCACCCTAGCCAAAAACATTCAGTACTTC. The encoded protein is CATLAKNIQYF.

The chain uses TRBV7-6 and TRBJ2-6; TRBD1 is a possible D gene (5 bases). Germline V lookup: CDR1 SGHVS, CDR2 FNYEAQ. The CDR3 contains 18 residues. The V end was cut by 3 bases, the J end by 1 base, with 16 bases between. The CDR3 DNA sequence: TGTGCCAGCAGCTTTAGATCCCCAAGACAGTCTGGGGCCAACGTCCTGACTTTC. Translation gives CASSFRSPRQSGANVLTF.

The table lists this clonotype with many counts. The chain combines TRBV10-2 with TRBJ1-2, with D possibly matching TRBD1 (6 bases). The germline V gene encodes CDR1 WSHSY and CDR2 SAAADI. This CDR3 has 14 residues. Trimming removed 6 bases from V and 4 bases from J, with 15 bases in between. CDR3 sequence reads: CASSSSGTSYGYTF. The DNA for the CDR3 is TGCGCCAGCAGCTCTTCCGGGACATCCTATGGCTACACCTTC.

The V gene is TRBV5-1, the J gene TRBJ2-5; TRBD2 matches at 7 bases. Germline trimming cut 3 bases from V and 0 bases from J; bases unmatched to any gene: 8. The CDR3 is made up of 16 amino acids. Germline lookup yields CDR1 SGHRS and CDR2 YFSETQ. The CDR3 DNA reads as TGCGCCAGCAGCTCATTCTCGGGGGGATACCAAGAGACCCAGTACTTC. It encodes CASSSFSGGYQETQYF.

This clonotype was found once. The chain recombines TRBV7-9 with TRBJ2-3, with 9 bases lining up with TRBD1. The ends lost 5 bases at V and 8 bases at J; junction bases unmatched: 14. CDR1 SEHNR and CDR2 FQNEAQ come from the germline V gene (reference sequence). This CDR3 region has 16 residues. The CDR3 sequence is CASSVGTGPLQTTQYF. For the CDR3, the DNA is TGTGCCAGCAGCGTAGGGACAGGGCCACTACAGACTACGCAGTATTTT.

The CDR3 DNA is TGTGCCAGCACTCCTAAAGGGGCAGGGAATGAAAAACTGTTTTTT. Protein sequence: CASTPKGAGNEKLFF. The V gene is TRBV28, the J gene TRBJ1-4; tentative D call: TRBD1 (5 bases). Germline V CDR1 and CDR2: MDHEN, SYDVKM. V shed 7 bases and J shed 5 bases, with 17 bases lying between them. CDR3 length equals 15 residues.

This clonotype was counted a few times. The chain has TRBV5-1 and TRBJ2-3; D unclear. Germline CDR1 SGHRS, CDR2 YFSETQ. This CDR3 has 14 residues. The V end lost 0 bases, the J end lost 2 bases, and 7 bases lay between the germline ends. For the CDR3, the DNA is TGCGCCAGCAGCTTGGCTCGCCCCACAGATACGCAGTATTTT. This sequence encodes CASSLARPTDTQYF.

The chain links TRBV20-1 to TRBJ2-3; 9 bases are shared with TRBD2. V shed 3 bases, J shed 2 bases, and the junction held 12 bases outside the gene matches. The CDR3 is 17 amino acids. Germline-derived CDR1 and CDR2 are DFQATT and SNEGSKA (reference sequence). CDR3: CSASRVAGAPSTDTQYF. The CDR3 DNA reads TGCAGTGCTAGCCGGGTAGCGGGAGCCCCCTCCACAGATACGCAGTATTTT.

The chain links TRBV28 to TRBJ2-7; D unclear. Deletions cut 5 bases from V and 6 bases from J, with 11 bases between. The CDR3 is 12 residues long. CDR1 MDHEN and CDR2 SYDVKM come from the germline V gene. This CDR3 reads CASSPGPAEQYF. The CDR3 bases are TGTGCCAGCAGTCCAGGACCGGCCGAGCAGTACTTC.

The genes are TRBV12-3 or TRBV12-4 and TRBJ1-5, with TRBD1 as a possible D gene (6 bases). CDR3 length: 14 residues. V lost 5 bases and J 10 bases, leaving 18 bases between the germline ends. The CDR3 sequence: CASSLTGSGHPQHF. In nucleotides, the CDR3 is TGTGCCAGCAGTCTAACAGGGTCGGGTCACCCCCAGCATTTT.

This clonotype was recorded many times. This chain links TRBV29-1 with TRBJ2-2; no definite D call. Germline loops: CDR1 SQVTM, CDR2 ANQGSEA. This CDR3 has 16 amino acids. With 2 bases removed from V and 6 bases from J, the gap between germline ends came to 19 bases. CDR3 DNA sequence: TGCAGCGTTGAACTCTATACCGGGCCAAGGGCCGGGGAGCTGTTTTTT. Translating it yields CSVELYTGPRAGELFF.

The table lists this clonotype with a few counts. The V gene is TRBV28, the J gene TRBJ2-3; a weak D match, TRBD1 (5 bases). The germline gives CDR1 MDHEN, CDR2 SYDVKM. CDR3 size: 16 residues. V was trimmed by 3 bases and J by 0 bases, leaving 13 bases between them. For the CDR3, the DNA is TGTGCCAGCAGTTTGCCTCAGGGTTCTAGCACAGATACGCAGTATTTT. Its protein is CASSLPQGSSTDTQYF.

This clonotype was counted many times. The V and J genes are TRBV28 and TRBJ2-7; 8 bases are shared with TRBD2. The CDR3 length is 13 residues. The germline gives CDR1 MDHEN, CDR2 SYDVKM. V lost 4 bases and J lost 4; bases outside the gene matches: 3. The CDR3 region has the DNA TGTGCCAGCAGTTCACGGGAGGGGTACGAGCAGTACTTC. Protein: CASSSREGYEQYF.

This rearrangement joins TRBV5-1 to TRBJ1-1; 9 nucleotides match TRBD1. Germline CDR1 and CDR2: SGHRS and YFSETQ. CDR3 length: 14 amino acids. Trimming took 4 bases from V and 5 from J; bases not matched to a gene: 6. The CDR3 spells CASSPRQGGTEAFF. The CDR3 DNA reads as TGCGCCAGCAGCCCTAGACAGGGGGGGACTGAAGCTTTCTTT.